This T cell receptor (beta chain) was captured by sequencing in a study of persistence of HIV-infected CD4 T cells. V was pared by 3 bases and J by 1 base, with 7 bases of the junction left unmatched. The germline gives CDR1 KGHDR, CDR2 SFDVKD. This CDR3 has 19 residues. Notes on this clone: What it recognizes is unknown.

The immunoSEQ assay was version 4, run in survey mode. Profiled with immunoSEQ multiplex PCR; TCRdb holds only in-frame clones, not every one. The sample lists 19,000 or so clones, 65% occurring once. The stimulus was an HIV-1 Gag 15-mer peptide pool, about 1 ug/peptide/mL. Sorting selected CD4+ T cells upregulating both CD40 ligand and CD69. Donors had undetectable plasma HIV-1 RNA, under 50 copies/mL, for 4+ years. The sequence derives from an adult woman with HIV who was CMV-seropositive. Specimen: CD4+ T cells sorted from PBMCs after approximately 20-hour stimulation, collected from a patient who received antiretroviral therapy. The chain combines TRBV24-1 with TRBJ2-1; TRBD2 matches 14 bases. In DNA, the CDR3 is TGTGCCACCAGTGATCCCCGGACTAGCGGGGGGCGGTCCTACAATGAGCAGTTCTTC. It translates to CATSDPRTSGGRSYNEQFF.